This TCR beta chain was identified in a study of cytomegalovirus exposure and HLA in healthy donors. Per germline, CDR1 MNHEY and CDR2 SMNVEV (reference sequence). The CDR3 has 15 residues. Trimming took 1 base from V and 4 from J, leaving 11 bases between them. Concerning this clone: What it binds is unknown.

Primers included in the PCR were 60 Vbeta and 13 Jbeta primers. Sequenced by immunoSEQ multiplex PCR; TCRdb stores in-frame clones only, minus some. The sample includes more than 150,000 clones, around 80% of them seen just once. Overall study findings and caveats: The CMV antigen specificity of a few CMV-associated chains was confirmed through in vitro analysis.

V usage is TRBV27 and J usage is TRBJ2-1, with TRBD2 as a possible D gene (5 bases). Sequenced: PBMCs. This TCR was recovered from a man younger than 35 in good health and CMV-seronegative. The CDR3 here is CASSLLANVYNEQFF. As DNA, the CDR3 is TGTGCCAGCAGTTTATTAGCGAATGTTTACAATGAGCAGTTCTTC.